The 4 T cell receptor beta chains in this list originate from one sample, sequenced in a study of T cell repertoires in cytomegalovirus infection (dated by TCRdb to 2018 to 2020). The sample's treatment or condition label, in plain terms: in vitro stimulation with specific CMV peptide epitopes to enrich CMV-specific T cells. Their target antigens are unknown. For sequencing, an Illumina HiSeq 1500 was employed. TCRdb's own reprocessing of the public reads used fastp at Q25 and MiXCR and kept productive beta chains. Each CDR3 protein appears once, grouped with its most common genes and DNA. This sample lists some 940,000 distinct CDR3 sequences; 30% to 40% were detected once. Together, the top ten hold over 12% of the sample. Material: cultured CD8+ T cells from PBMCs, obtained from culture after CMV antigen stimulation. These receptor sequences come from a human donor in good health (CMV status not recorded). Some clones in this sample may be carry-over from other donors' samples.

The table lists this clonotype with a few counts. V gene TRBV25-1 combines with J gene TRBJ2-2, with a tentative D call TRBD1 (6 bases). CDR3 length equals 15 residues. Trimming cost V 3 bases and J 0 bases, with 8 bases left between them. CDR1 and CDR2 from the germline V gene are MGHDK and SYGVNS. The CDR3 DNA reads as TGTGCCAGCAGTGAGGGGGCCCCGAACACCGGGGAGCTGTTTTTT. Protein: CASSEGAPNTGELFF.

The rearrangement joins TRBV11-3 to TRBJ2-1; TRBD2 might be the D (5 bases). The germline V gene encodes CDR1 SGHNT and CDR2 YENEEA. The ends were cut back, 0 bases at V and 2 bases at J, with 14 bases in the middle. The CDR3 is made up of 17 amino acids. The CDR3 DNA reads as TGTGCCAGCAGCTTAGATCCTGGACTCGATACCTACAATGAGCAGTTCTTC. Translating it yields CASSLDPGLDTYNEQFF.

This clonotype was observed a few times. CDR3 region: CASRFDRVNYGYTF. DNA for the CDR3: TGTGCCAGCAGATTTGACAGGGTTAACTATGGCTACACCTTC. This chain joins TRBV28 and TRBJ1-2; 7 bases map to TRBD1. CDR3 length equals 14 residues. V dropped 6 bases and J dropped 1; count of bases not matched to a gene: 5. Germline V gene data show CDR1 as MDHEN and CDR2 as SYDVKM.

V and J are TRBV4-1 and TRBJ1-2; TRBD1 might be the D (5 bases). Germline values: CDR1 MGHRA, CDR2 YSYEKL. The CDR3 runs to 14 residues. The germline V and J ends were trimmed by 1 base and 6 bases, with 12 bases remaining between them. CDR3 nucleotides: TGCGCCAGCAGCCAAGTTACAGCGGGGGATGGCTACACCTTC. It yields the protein CASSQVTAGDGYTF.